The 3 T cell receptor beta chains presented below share a single source sample, sequenced in a study of T cell responses to AZD1222 COVID-19 vaccine. TCRdb's copy holds only in-frame clones and misses some; the assay was immunoSEQ multiplex PCR. The sample records more than 75,000 clones, 90% being singletons. The starting material was peripheral blood, obtained 28 days after the second AZD1222 dose. The receptors were sampled from an adult who received the AZD1222 COVID-19 vaccine.

This clone is a singleton in its sample. The chain recombines TRBV19 with TRBJ1-2; no firm D call. V lost 5 bases and J lost 1, with 14 bases in between. Germline V gene data show CDR1 as LNHDA and CDR2 as SQIVND (reference sequence). The CDR3 is 15 amino acids. The CDR3 DNA reads TGTGCCAGTAGTCCGCGGGCCGGATATAACTATGGCTACACCTTC. Translated: CASSPRAGYNYGYTF.

The V call is TRBV7-2, the J call TRBJ1-2; TRBD1 matches 8 bases. The length of the CDR3 is 13 residues. V trimming: 5 bases; J trimming: 5 bases; junction bases outside the gene matches: 4. Germline V gene data show CDR1 as SGHTA and CDR2 as FQGNSA. Here the CDR3 DNA reads TGTGCCAGCAGCCCGGACAGGGTTTATGGCTACACCTTC. This gives the protein CASSPDRVYGYTF.

The V gene is TRBV4-1, the J gene TRBJ1-4; maybe TRBD1 (5 bases). The CDR3 loop spans 16 amino acids. Trimming removed 1 base at V and 8 bases at J, with 17 bases between. Germline-derived CDR1 and CDR2 are MGHRA and YSYEKL. CDR3 region: CASSQAGRDLSEKLFF. CDR3 DNA sequence: TGCGCCAGCAGCCAAGCCGGGAGGGACCTCAGCGAAAAACTGTTTTTT.